The rows below give T cell receptor beta chains drawn from one sample of a study of human T cells and chemical hapten exposure. TCRdb ran MiXCR on the RACE reads and lists one entry per CDR3 protein. Among tens of thousands of distinct CDR3 sequences listed, 7% to 8.5% were seen once. Sequencing was done on a sample of whole blood. These receptors were obtained from a human donor in good health. Some clones in this sample may be carry-over from other donors' samples. Each CDR3 is given with its conserved first and last residue. The order of the fields is clone size, CDR3 length, J gene, D gene, V gene, CDR3 protein, CDR3 DNA. The D gene is left open where the match is weak. Some rows mark clone size as missing; the rest say once, few, many or name a class of expanded clone.

>few|13|TRBJ1-2|TRBD1|TRBV20-1
CSAGTGPDYGYTF
TGCAGTGCTGGGACAGGTCCTGACTATGGCTACACCTTC
>.|15|TRBJ2-1|TRBD2|TRBV6-2/TRBV6-3
CASSYRREGGNEQFF
TGTGCCAGCAGTTACCGGCGGGAGGGAGGGAATGAGCAGTTCTTC
>few|15|TRBJ2-1|TRBD2|TRBV14
CASSQGTSAQGEQFF
TGTGCCAGCAGCCAAGGGACTAGCGCTCAAGGTGAGCAGTTCTTC
>many|14|TRBJ1-1|TRBD1|TRBV6-1
CASRPGQTNTEAFF
TGTGCCAGCAGGCCGGGACAGACAAACACTGAAGCTTTCTTT
>many|17|TRBJ2-2|TRBD1|TRBV3-1
CASSQDRGGSSDGELFF
TGTGCCAGCAGCCAAGATCGAGGGGGCAGTTCTGACGGGGAGCTGTTTTTT
>many|14|TRBJ1-1|TRBD1|TRBV20-1
CSAGRQGASTEAFF
TGCAGTGCTGGGAGGCAGGGGGCTTCGACTGAAGCTTTCTTT
>many|13|TRBJ2-7|.|TRBV6-6
CASSYAGTYEQYF
TGTGCCAGCAGTTACGCAGGAACCTACGAGCAGTACTTC
>few|15|TRBJ2-1|TRBD2|TRBV5-6
CASSFGEGSDNEQFF
TGTGCCAGCAGCTTCGGGGAGGGGTCCGACAATGAGCAGTTCTTC
>.|14|TRBJ1-1|TRBD1|TRBV5-5
CASLRQGADTEAFF
TGTGCCAGCTTAAGACAGGGGGCGGACACTGAAGCTTTCTTT
>many|12|TRBJ2-6|.|TRBV30
CAWTYGANVLTF
TGTGCCTGGACCTACGGGGCCAACGTCCTGACTTTC
>many|13|TRBJ1-2|.|TRBV6-5
CASSYDQNYGYTF
TGTGCCAGCAGTTACGACCAGAACTATGGCTACACCTTC
>few|13|TRBJ1-1|.|TRBV27
CASKPNGCTEAFF
TGTGCCAGCAAGCCGAACGGATGTACTGAAGCTTTCTTT
>many|14|TRBJ2-1|TRBD2|TRBV29-1
CSVELLAGTNEQFF
TGCAGCGTTGAACTACTAGCGGGAACCAATGAGCAGTTCTTC
>few|19|TRBJ2-7|.|TRBV28
CASSLSDWPGPMRDYEQYF
TGTGCCAGCAGTTTAAGCGACTGGCCGGGCCCCATGCGAGACTACGAGCAGTACTTC
>many|15|TRBJ2-3|TRBD2|TRBV3-1
CASSQTRGGRGTQYF
TGTGCCAGCAGCCAAACTCGGGGGGGCCGAGGTACGCAGTATTTT
>medium-sized|12|TRBJ2-1|.|TRBV3-1
CASSHKYNEQFF
TGTGCCAGCAGCCACAAATACAATGAGCAGTTCTTC
>many|15|TRBJ1-5|TRBD1|TRBV4-1
CASSAGTGGNQPQHF
TGCGCCAGCAGCGCTGGGACAGGGGGCAACCAGCCCCAGCATTTT
>many|17|TRBJ2-3|.|TRBV4-2
CASSQVLTGDPRHTQYF
TGTGCCAGCAGCCAAGTCTTGACGGGCGACCCCCGCCATACGCAGTATTTT
>many|14|TRBJ2-3|.|TRBV19
CATEQGSSGDTQYF
TGTGCCACGGAACAGGGTTCTAGTGGAGATACGCAGTATTTT
>many|13|TRBJ2-7|.|TRBV6-6
CASIEGGVGEQYF
TGTGCCAGCATTGAGGGGGGAGTGGGCGAGCAGTACTTC
>many|12|TRBJ1-5|.|TRBV29-1
CSAAGSNQPQHF
TGCAGCGCCGCCGGTAGCAATCAGCCCCAGCATTTT
>few|16|TRBJ2-3|.|TRBV20-1
CSAPENQGGYTDTQYF
TGCAGTGCTCCAGAAAACCAAGGGGGATACACAGATACGCAGTATTTT
>.|15|TRBJ1-1|.|TRBV12-3/TRBV12-4
CASRITGIRGTEAFF
TGTGCCAGCAGAATTACAGGGATCCGGGGAACTGAAGCTTTCTTT
>.|19|TRBJ2-3|TRBD2|TRBV5-1
CASSSPPGLAGRRTDTQYF
TGCGCCAGCAGCTCACCACCGGGACTAGCGGGTCGGAGGACAGATACGCAGTATTTT
>many|16|TRBJ2-3|TRBD1|TRBV6-1
CASSERGQGITDTQYF
TGTGCCAGCAGTGAAAGGGGACAGGGGATCACAGATACGCAGTATTTT
>.|13|TRBJ1-2|.|TRBV5-1
CASKRGGLYGDTF
TGCGCCAGCAAGCGAGGAGGTCTGTACGGCGACACCTTC
>many|11|TRBJ1-1|.|TRBV20-1
CSVKTYTEAFF
TGCAGTGTGAAGACCTACACTGAAGCTTTCTTT
>many|13|TRBJ1-1|.|TRBV29-1
CSSLRGTNTEAFF
TGCAGCTCCCTGCGGGGCACGAACACTGAAGCTTTCTTT